Shown below are 30 T cell receptor beta chains from a single sample sequenced in a study of cytomegalovirus exposure and HLA in healthy donors. 60 Vbeta and 13 Jbeta primers were used in PCR. Clones were sequenced by immunoSEQ multiplex PCR, and TCRdb holds only the in-frame ones, with some missing. Of about 4,900 clones listed, over 70% are singletons. Sequencing used PBMCs. The source of these receptors is a woman aged 40 to 55 in good health and CMV-seropositive.

The chain uses TRBV30 and TRBJ1-3; D not certain. Trimming shortened V by 4 bases and J by 7 bases, and 11 bases separated the two germline ends. In germline, CDR1 is GTSNPN, CDR2 SVGIG (reference sequence). The CDR3 sequence is 12 residues long. CDR3 in amino acids: CAWKRVTNTIYF. CDR3 coding DNA: TGTGCCTGGAAAAGAGTCACGAACACCATATATTTT.

The V and J genes are TRBV7-2 and TRBJ2-3, with D unresolved. There are 13 residues in the CDR3. V was cut by 5 bases and J by 2 bases, with 8 bases left in between. Germline-derived CDR1 and CDR2 are SGHTA and FQGNSA. CDR3 sequence reads: CASSLGYTDTQYF. The CDR3 coding sequence is TGTGCCAGCAGCCTCGGGTACACAGATACGCAGTATTTT.

The V and J genes are TRBV6-5 and TRBJ1-3; no clear D. V was clipped by 6 bases and J by 0 bases, with 9 bases between them. CDR1 is MNHEY and CDR2 is SVGAGI in the germline V gene. This CDR3 has 14 amino acids. CDR3 sequence: CASSLRGSGNTIYF. CDR3 sequence (DNA): TGTGCCAGCAGCCTCCGGGGCTCTGGAAACACCATATATTTT.

The CDR3 DNA sequence: TGTGCCAGCAGTAAACGGGACAGGGGAAGTGGCTACACCTTC. It specifies CASSKRDRGSGYTF. The V gene is TRBV6-1, the J gene TRBJ1-2, with 10 bases matching TRBD1. This CDR3 is built from 14 residues. V lost 5 bases, J lost 7 bases, and 7 bases stayed unmatched. Germline V CDR1 and CDR2: MNHNS, SASEGT.

This clone is large by share. The chain carries TRBV28 and TRBJ1-1; TRBD1 is a possible D gene (6 bases). V was clipped by 5 bases and J by 3 bases, with 13 bases between them. Germline CDR1 and CDR2: MDHEN and SYDVKM. There are 14 residues in the CDR3. CDR3 sequence (DNA): TGTGCCAGCAGTCACAGGGATTATGACACTGAAGCTTTCTTT. This sequence encodes CASSHRDYDTEAFF.

The CDR3 DNA is TGTGCCAGCACTCCCGGGACAGGAGGGAATCAGCCCCAGCATTTT. Its protein product is CASTPGTGGNQPQHF. The chain couples TRBV27 to TRBJ1-5, with 8 bases identical to TRBD1. Trimming took 7 bases from V and 4 from J; bases not matched to a gene: 9. The CDR3 loop spans 15 amino acids. Germline values: CDR1 MNHEY, CDR2 SMNVEV (reference sequence).

The chain combines TRBV29-1 with TRBJ2-1; D perhaps matches TRBD1 (5 bases). The CDR3 is 12 residues long. The germline gives CDR1 SQVTM, CDR2 ANQGSEA. V lost 4 bases to trimming and J lost 5 bases, with 9 bases between them. The CDR3 DNA reads TGCAGCGTTGGAACGGACAACAATGAGCAGTTCTTC. It encodes CSVGTDNNEQFF.

The V and J genes are TRBV29-1 and TRBJ1-5; TRBD1 is a possible D gene (5 bases). CDR3 length equals 13 residues. The V end was cut by 3 bases, the J end by 6 bases, with 12 bases between. Germline assignment: CDR1 SQVTM and CDR2 ANQGSEA. DNA for the CDR3: TGCAGCGTTGAGCAGGGTGTCGGTCAGCCCCAGCATTTT. Amino acid sequence: CSVEQGVGQPQHF.

The chain carries TRBV5-1 and TRBJ2-1, with 7 positions matching TRBD2. Germline V gene sequence: CDR1 SGHRS, CDR2 YFSETQ. The CDR3 contains 14 residues. V shed 3 bases, J shed 5 bases, and the junction held 5 bases outside the gene matches. For the CDR3, the DNA is TGCGCCAGCAGCTCCGGGACTATCGACAATGAGCAGTTCTTC. This sequence encodes CASSSGTIDNEQFF.

The V gene is TRBV30, the J gene TRBJ2-7, with no clear D. Germline CDR1 and CDR2: GTSNPN and SVGIG (reference sequence). This CDR3 is built from 11 residues. V shed 0 bases and J shed 7 bases, with 7 bases lying between them. CDR3 DNA sequence: TGTGCCTGGAGTGTGAGGTGGGAGCAGTACTTC. It specifies CAWSVRWEQYF.

V usage is TRBV30 and J usage is TRBJ1-4; possible D gene TRBD1, 5 bases. The V gene's germline CDR1 is GTSNPN and CDR2 SVGIG (reference sequence). CDR3 length: 15 amino acids. The V end lost 7 bases, the J end lost 0 bases, and 15 bases lay between the germline ends. DNA of the CDR3: TGTGCCTCAACACGGGGGGTCGCAACTAATGAAAAACTGTTTTTT. Residues: CASTRGVATNEKLFF.

This clone has more than one count but fewer than ten. The V call is TRBV30, the J call TRBJ1-1; no definite D call. V lost 3 bases, J lost 5 bases, and 4 bases lay in between. CDR1 and CDR2 (germline): GTSNPN, SVGIG (reference sequence). This CDR3 is 10 amino acids long. The CDR3 sequence is CAWSYTEAFF. The CDR3 DNA is TGTGCCTGGAGCTATACTGAAGCTTTCTTT.

The CDR3 loop reads CASSHLGYGYTF. The CDR3 coding sequence is TGTGCCAGCAGCCACCTAGGCTATGGCTACACCTTC. This chain links TRBV6-6 with TRBJ1-2; D gene ambiguous. V lost 6 bases, J lost 4 bases, and 9 bases lay in between. The CDR3 runs 12 residues. Germline values: CDR1 MNHNY, CDR2 SVGAGI (reference sequence).

This chain uses TRBV6-5 with TRBJ1-2; D call uncertain. The CDR3 length is 13 residues. V dropped 6 bases and J dropped 2 bases, with 10 bases sitting between them. Germline V lookup: CDR1 MNHEY, CDR2 SVGAGI. CDR3 sequence reads: CASSPSYNYGYTF. As DNA, the CDR3 is TGTGCCAGCAGCCCTTCCTACAACTATGGCTACACCTTC.

The chain couples TRBV5-6 to TRBJ2-5; D is undetermined. The CDR3 loop spans 11 amino acids. Trimming took off 4 bases at V and 2 bases at J, with 3 bases between the two ends. Germline-derived CDR1 and CDR2 are SGHDT and YYEEEE. The CDR3 DNA follows: TGTGCCAGCAGCCTGCAAGAGACCCAGTACTTC. Translated: CASSLQETQYF.

This rearrangement joins TRBV29-1 to TRBJ2-3; 9 bases agree with TRBD2. The CDR3 has 14 residues. Losses at the gene ends were 7 bases for V and 6 bases for J; bases not matched to a gene: 11. CDR1 is SQVTM and CDR2 is ANQGSEA in the germline V gene. The CDR3 sequence: CSAWGASGTDTQYF. In DNA, the CDR3 is TGCAGCGCCTGGGGGGCTAGCGGGACGGATACGCAGTATTTT.

The chain has TRBV6-5 and TRBJ1-3; D gene unclear. The CDR3 has 12 amino acids. Trimming pared 6 bases from V and 0 bases from J, leaving 3 bases between. The germline gives CDR1 MNHEY, CDR2 SVGAGI. Here the CDR3 reads CASRSSGNTIYF. Written as DNA, the CDR3 is TGTGCCAGCAGGAGCTCTGGAAACACCATATATTTT.

The chain joins TRBV6-5 to TRBJ1-1; 7 bases are a match to TRBD1. J gave up 11 bases and V 6 bases, and 9 bases lay outside the gene matches. Germline loops: CDR1 MNHEY, CDR2 SVGAGI. The CDR3 covers 12 residues. Here the CDR3 reads CASSETTGVAFF. DNA of the CDR3: TGTGCCAGCAGCGAGACCACAGGGGTGGCTTTCTTT.

The CDR3 sequence: CSVVWGRGQPQHF. CDR3 DNA sequence: TGCAGCGTTGTATGGGGCAGGGGTCAGCCCCAGCATTTT. The chain uses TRBV29-1 and TRBJ1-5; possibly TRBD1 for D (6 bases). The CDR3 contains 13 residues. V lost 4 bases and J 6 bases, leaving 13 bases between the germline ends. Germline V gene sequence: CDR1 SQVTM, CDR2 ANQGSEA.

The chain recombines TRBV7-8 with TRBJ1-5; tentative D call: TRBD1 (6 bases). This CDR3 region has 14 residues. The germline gives CDR1 SGHVS, CDR2 FQNEAQ. Trimming shortened V by 5 bases and J by 6 bases, and 14 bases separated the two germline ends. The CDR3: CASSPLQGTQPQHF. The DNA of the CDR3 is TGTGCCAGCAGCCCCCTCCAGGGGACTCAGCCCCAGCATTTT.

This clone has just one count. The CDR3 protein is CASSLGQRENEQYF. The DNA of the CDR3 is TGCGCCAGCAGCTTGGGGCAGCGGGAGAACGAGCAGTACTTC. The J gene is TRBJ2-7, the V gene TRBV5-1, with TRBD2 matching over 8 bases. The length of the CDR3 is 14 residues. From germline, CDR1 is SGHRS and CDR2 YFSETQ. The ends lost 0 bases at V and 5 bases at J; junction bases unmatched: 4.

This rearrangement joins TRBV6-4 to TRBJ1-2; D is perhaps TRBD1 (6 bases). Per germline, CDR1 MRHNA and CDR2 SNTAGT. The CDR3 covers 14 residues. The ends were cut back, 0 bases at V and 8 bases at J, with 13 bases in the middle. In DNA, the CDR3 is TGTGCCAGCAGTGACTCGGAAACAGGGCAAGGCTACACCTTC. Protein product: CASSDSETGQGYTF.

This clone turned up a few times. The chain couples TRBV30 to TRBJ1-1, with D hard to call. This CDR3 contains 16 residues. V was shortened by 6 bases and J by 2 bases, with 22 bases between the two germline ends. Germline V gene data show CDR1 as GTSNPN and CDR2 as SVGIG (reference sequence). CDR3 DNA sequence: TGTGCCTGCGACCCCGGGTCTCACAATTCAAACACTGAAGCTTTCTTT. Encoded protein: CACDPGSHNSNTEAFF.

The chain employs TRBV30 and TRBJ1-1, with TRBD1 matching 7 bases. Per the germline V gene, CDR1 is GTSNPN and CDR2 is SVGIG (reference sequence). V lost 1 base, J lost 3 bases, and 8 bases stayed unmatched. This CDR3 contains 15 residues. CDR3 protein: CAWSAGDSLDTEAFF. The CDR3, as DNA: TGTGCCTGGAGTGCAGGGGACAGTCTGGACACTGAAGCTTTCTTT.

This rearrangement joins TRBV30 to TRBJ1-1, with 9 bases aligning to TRBD1. J lost 3 bases, V lost 2 bases, and 1 base had no gene match. Germline V gene sequence: CDR1 GTSNPN, CDR2 SVGIG (reference sequence). The CDR3 loop spans 13 amino acids. CDR3 protein: CAWSWTGDTEAFF. The CDR3 DNA follows: TGTGCCTGGAGTTGGACAGGGGACACTGAAGCTTTCTTT.

V is TRBV30 and J is TRBJ2-7; TRBD2 matches 7 bases. The V and J ends lost 3 bases and 7 bases, in that order; junction bases with no gene match: 12. Per the germline V gene, CDR1 is GTSNPN and CDR2 is SVGIG (reference sequence). This CDR3 has 14 residues. The DNA for the CDR3 is TGTGCCTGGAGAAGGAGCGGGGCCATCAAAGAGCAGTACTTC. Amino acid sequence: CAWRRSGAIKEQYF.

The V call is TRBV6-4, the J call TRBJ2-1, with D maybe TRBD2 (6 bases). Germline loops: CDR1 MRHNA, CDR2 SNTAGT. The CDR3 has 13 amino acids. The V end lost 3 bases, the J end lost 3 bases, and 6 bases lay between the germline ends. The CDR3 loop reads CASSERDYNEQFF. The CDR3 DNA sequence: TGTGCCAGCAGTGAGCGGGACTACAATGAGCAGTTCTTC.

V is TRBV2 and J is TRBJ2-2; 7 bases line up with TRBD2. Per germline, CDR1 SNHLY and CDR2 FYNNEI. The V segment lost 8 bases and the J segment 4 bases; nucleotides outside the gene matches: 7. The CDR3 has 14 residues. CDR3 nucleotide sequence: TGTGCCAGCCTTCTCGGGGAGGGCACCGGGGAGCTGTTTTTT. It encodes CASLLGEGTGELFF.

The chain recombines TRBV4-2 with TRBJ1-6; D not resolved. V lost 0 bases and J lost 8, with 14 bases in between. Germline-derived CDR1 and CDR2 are LGHNA and YNFKEQ. The CDR3 runs to 16 residues. The CDR3 sequence is CASSQDAEGVHSPLHF. CDR3 nucleotide sequence: TGTGCCAGCAGCCAAGATGCCGAGGGTGTCCATTCACCCCTCCACTTT.

This clone was counted only a few times. V gene TRBV6-5 combines with J gene TRBJ1-6; TRBD1 might be the D (5 bases). CDR1 is MNHEY, CDR2 SVGAGI, per germline. The CDR3 has 15 amino acids. Between the trimmed V and J ends, which lost 6 bases and 8 bases, there was a span of 17 bases. As DNA, the CDR3 is TGTGCCAGCAGCATGCCGGGGGAGGGGCATTCACCCCTCCACTTT. It translates to CASSMPGEGHSPLHF.